The 17 T cell receptor beta chains below all came from one sample that was sequenced in a study of cytomegalovirus exposure and HLA in healthy donors. The study ran its PCR with 60 Vbeta and 13 Jbeta primers. Sequencing used immunoSEQ multiplex PCR; TCRdb keeps in-frame clones, though not all of them. This sample carries around 190,000 clones, 80% to 85% of them seen once, and the ten largest clones take about 1.1%. The sequenced sample was PBMCs. These TCRs come from a woman aged 40 to 50 in good health and CMV-seronegative.

V and J are TRBV6-1 and TRBJ1-6, with 10 bases matching TRBD1. Germline V gene data show CDR1 as MNHNS and CDR2 as SASEGT. After removal of 2 bases from V and 7 bases from J, the junction contained 8 bases not matched to a gene. The CDR3 is made up of 17 amino acids. The CDR3 reads CASSELTGGAENSPLHF. CDR3 bases: TGTGCCAGCAGTGAACTGACAGGGGGCGCAGAGAATTCACCCCTCCACTTT.

The rearrangement links TRBV7-8 to TRBJ1-1; 7 bases match TRBD1. CDR1 is SGHVS and CDR2 is FQNEAQ in the germline V gene. V trimming: 2 bases; J trimming: 1 base; junction bases outside the gene matches: 7. The CDR3 contains 16 residues. CDR3 in DNA: TGTGCCAGCAGCTTACATCCCGGGACAGCGAACACTGAAGCTTTCTTT. Translation gives CASSLHPGTANTEAFF.

The rearrangement uses TRBV2 and TRBJ2-2, with a weak D call TRBD2 (6 bases). The V gene lost 2 bases and the J gene lost 6 bases, with 13 bases spanning the gap. The CDR3 has 15 residues. Germline assignment: CDR1 SNHLY and CDR2 FYNNEI. CDR3 residues: CASSETRGGAGELFF. The CDR3 DNA sequence: TGTGCCAGCAGTGAAACAAGGGGAGGTGCCGGGGAGCTGTTTTTT.

V gene TRBV2 combines with J gene TRBJ2-1; TRBD2 aligns across 8 bases. The CDR3 is 17 residues long. Trimming took 3 bases from V and 7 from J; bases not matched to a gene: 14. Germline V gene lookup returns CDR1 SNHLY and CDR2 FYNNEI. The CDR3 protein is CASSEPLDGRASNEQFF. CDR3 nucleotide sequence: TGTGCCAGCAGTGAGCCGTTGGACGGGAGGGCCTCGAATGAGCAGTTCTTC.

The chain joins TRBV30 to TRBJ1-3; tentative D call: TRBD1 (5 bases). V was clipped by 0 bases and J by 11 bases, with 17 bases between them. This CDR3 region has 14 residues. Germline V gene lookup returns CDR1 GTSNPN and CDR2 SVGIG (reference sequence). This CDR3 is CAWSVGGGVRPIYF. In DNA, the CDR3 is TGTGCCTGGAGTGTAGGCGGGGGGGTACGACCCATATATTTT.

The rearrangement links TRBV5-1 to TRBJ1-4; D is uncertain. This CDR3 contains 15 residues. V dropped 4 bases and J dropped 0 bases, with 10 bases sitting between them. Germline assignment: CDR1 SGHRS and CDR2 YFSETQ. The CDR3 bases are TGCGCCAGCAGCCCAACAGCTGCAACTAATGAAAAACTGTTTTTT. Translating it yields CASSPTAATNEKLFF.

V is TRBV6-6 and J is TRBJ2-3; maybe TRBD2 (5 bases). This CDR3 spans 14 amino acids. Deletions cut 6 bases from V and 4 bases from J, with 14 bases between. Germline-derived CDR1 and CDR2 are MNHNY and SVGAGI (reference sequence). The CDR3 DNA follows: TGTGCCAGCAGCCCCAGGACTTTCGCAGATACGCAGTATTTT. This gives the protein CASSPRTFADTQYF.

The chain has TRBV30 and TRBJ1-1; the match to TRBD1 covers 8 bases. Trimming at V came to 4 bases and at J to 0 bases, leaving 1 base not matched to a gene. There are 13 residues in the CDR3. Germline V gene data show CDR1 as GTSNPN and CDR2 as SVGIG (reference sequence). CDR3: CAWKTGVNTEAFF. The CDR3 DNA is TGTGCCTGGAAGACAGGGGTGAACACTGAAGCTTTCTTT.

The V and J genes are TRBV5-1 and TRBJ1-1, with 9 bases aligning to TRBD1. The CDR3 contains 16 residues. Per germline, CDR1 SGHRS and CDR2 YFSETQ. The ends lost 4 bases at V and 11 bases at J; junction bases unmatched: 18. DNA of the CDR3: TGCGCCAGCAGCCAGGGACAGGGAGCAATCCTGAGGGATGCTTTCTTT. Translated, it gives CASSQGQGAILRDAFF.

The rearrangement uses TRBV12-5 and TRBJ1-1; TRBD1 might be the D (6 bases). The CDR3 consists of 15 residues. Germline lookup yields CDR1 LGHNT and CDR2 FRNRAP. The V end was cut by 3 bases, the J end by 1 base, with 12 bases between. CDR3: CASGFGQRRNTEAFF. CDR3 sequence (DNA): TGTGCTAGTGGTTTTGGACAGCGTCGGAACACTGAAGCTTTCTTT.

V usage is TRBV21-1 and J usage is TRBJ2-7; the table names TRBD1, a call not compared with the DNA. TRBV21-1 is a pseudogene segment. The CDR3 is made up of 13 amino acids. The CDR3 DNA reads TGTGCCACCAGCGGGCTTGAAGTCCACGAGCAGTACGTC. Its protein product is CATSGLEVHEQYV.

The chain links TRBV29-1 to TRBJ2-2; TRBD2 matches 7 bases. The CDR3 sequence is 14 residues long. The germline V gene has CDR1 SQVTM and CDR2 ANQGSEA. V dropped 7 bases and J dropped 1; count of bases not matched to a gene: 6. CDR3 bases: TGCAGCGGAGCGGGAAAGGGGAACACCGGGGAGCTGTTTTTT. This translates into CSGAGKGNTGELFF.

Concerning this clone itself: Distinct nucleotide sequences in the sample also encode this CDR3. The rearrangement links TRBV5-4 to TRBJ1-1; TRBD1 agrees at 8 bases. The germline V gene encodes CDR1 SGHNT and CDR2 YYREEE (reference sequence). The ends lost 4 bases at V and 0 bases at J; junction bases unmatched: 5. This CDR3 region has 15 residues. The CDR3 DNA is TGTGCCAGCAGCCTGGGGGGACAGGTGAACACTGAAGCTTTCTTT. Amino acids: CASSLGGQVNTEAFF.

V gene TRBV7-2 combines with J gene TRBJ2-2; D may be TRBD2 (6 bases). CDR1 is SGHTA and CDR2 is FQGNSA in the germline V gene. The CDR3 consists of 15 residues. The germline V and J ends were trimmed by 2 bases and 8 bases, with 15 bases remaining between them. CDR3 protein: CASSLFAGPVGELFF. CDR3 DNA sequence: TGTGCCAGCAGCTTATTTGCGGGGCCTGTAGGGGAGCTGTTTTTT.

The chain is built from TRBV6-1 and TRBJ2-7; D gene uncertain. The CDR3 is 12 amino acids. Looked up from germline, CDR1 is MNHNS and CDR2 is SASEGT. V lost 5 bases and J 6 bases, leaving 11 bases between the germline ends. The CDR3 DNA sequence: TGTGCCAGCAGTACAGATTCGGCCGAGCAGTACGTC. This sequence encodes CASSTDSAEQYV.

The chain is built from TRBV6-5 and TRBJ1-1; TRBD1 matches 7 bases. Germline trimming cut 4 bases from V and 0 bases from J; bases unmatched to any gene: 8. In germline, CDR1 is MNHEY, CDR2 SVGAGI. This CDR3 comprises 16 residues. CDR3 coding DNA: TGTGCCAGCAGTTCCAACTGGGACAGAGTGAACACTGAAGCTTTCTTT. It specifies CASSSNWDRVNTEAFF.

The rearrangement links TRBV11-2 to TRBJ1-4, with 11 bases aligning to TRBD1. The ends lost 6 bases at V and 5 bases at J; junction bases unmatched: 11. The germline V gene has CDR1 SGHAT and CDR2 FQNNGV. The CDR3 runs to 17 residues. In DNA, the CDR3 is TGTGCCAGCAGGGACGGGACAGGGGGTTCGAGGAATGAAAAACTGTTTTTT. It yields the protein CASRDGTGGSRNEKLFF.